This entry concerns a single T cell receptor beta chain. Its matching antigen is unknown. These data are taken from a study of siplizumab effects on memory and regulatory T cells. The study's findings and limits: Memory cells seemed less diverse than naive T cells, which seemed major alloresponse contributors.

The protocol was immunoSEQ multiplex PCR, while the TCRdb copy is restricted to in-frame clones and leaves out a portion. The profile covers around 95,000 clones, with 85% to 95% appearing a single time and 1% to 1.5% taken by the ten largest. The receptor's source is a human donor in good health. Input material: non-Treg CD4+ T cells sorted from blood.

The CDR3 reads CASSLSGGLGDTQYF. The DNA of the CDR3 is TGTGCCAGCAGTTTATCGGGAGGGCTCGGAGATACGCAGTATTTT. V is TRBV28 and J is TRBJ2-3; the match to TRBD2 covers 8 bases. The CDR3 is 15 amino acids. Germline lookup yields CDR1 MDHEN and CDR2 SYDVKM. V lost 1 base and J lost 5; bases outside the gene matches: 5.